Here is one T cell receptor beta chain with its context. The antigen it recognizes is unknown. Within one base of it there is no much larger clone, and no base qualities were kept. TCR CDR3 regions were amplified from genomic DNA by multiplex PCR using the deep immunoSEQ assay. Extracted genomic DNA from each cell subset was distributed evenly across all wells of several immunoSEQ 96-well plates, and each plate was treated as a replicate. For sorted subsets, approximately 200 ng of genomic DNA, equivalent to about 30,000 T cell genomes, went into each replicate PCR. The purified libraries were quantified using a Qubit 3.0 fluorometer, sized with a Bioanalyzer 2100, and then quantified again using the KAPA Library Quantification kit. Each immunoSEQ 96-well plate was sequenced on its own single-read 150-cycle Illumina NextSeq 550 flow cell. On the authors' methods: The immunoSEQ output contained only junctional sequences without quality scores, so filtering could not match that applied to full-length reads. To assign V/J genes and CDR3, sequences were annotated using PyIR, a Python wrapper for IgBLAST v1.9, with IMGT germline references. Any read was removed if the V/J assignment was weak (E-value above 1e-6), the CDR3 was missing, or the read contained stop codons, out-of-frame junctions, or ambiguous translated residues. A V3J clonotype was defined by an identical inferred V gene, J gene, and CDR3 amino acid sequence. The percentage overlap between two repertoires was calculated by dividing the number of shared unique clonotypes by the size of the smaller repertoire. Three approaches were used to assess repertoire richness: RTK rarefaction, the Chao1 estimator, and Recon v2.1 estimates of unobserved clonotypes. OLGA was used to compute generation probabilities for all TCRbeta clonotypes that the gDNA method yielded from a handful of donors. Not all clones reach the TCRdb copy of this immuneACCESS table, which keeps in-frame sequences only. Checked studies attribute under half of the gap to unresolved V genes and leave the rest unexplained. For V, J and clone size, that table is used; D and trimming come from the DNA. For this sample the table gives approximately 1.4 million clones, of which 95% to 99% were detected only once. The biggest ten clones account for approximately 0.45% of the sample.

The sample comes from a study of shared clonotypes between healthy human individuals (dated by TCRdb to the early 2020s). As for the study more broadly: The cohort included three men and a couple of women between 18 and 49 years of age. For each donor, CD4 naive and CD4 memory were each run on three plates, CD8 naive on two plates, and CD8 memory on one plate. To estimate repertoire size and how much clonotype sharing occurs between individuals, the study deeply sequenced the blood TCR repertoires of five healthy adults. To increase sequencing depth and limit assay-specific biases, different laboratories used diverse techniques to prepare libraries and sequence TCR repertoires. Leukapheresis yielded between about 0.85 and 10 billion PBMCs per donor.

The donors were healthy, HIV-negative adults who had no recently reported acute infections or vaccinations. All donors were Caucasian adults living in Nashville, Tennessee, USA. Magnetic negative selection was used to enrich CD4+ T cells, after which naive cells were positively selected on CD45RA and the negative fraction became the memory subset. Blood was collected by leukapheresis, and PBMCs were isolated by Ficoll-Histopaque density gradient centrifugation and then cryopreserved in liquid nitrogen vapor phase. Analytical flow cytometry was used to check the purity and quantity of every magnetically sorted T cell population. Each sorted fraction had its genomic DNA isolated and then quantified by UV absorbance on a Nanodrop 2000c. Findings and caveats that apply to the study as a whole: Clonotypes shared by all four sorted-subset donors showed higher generation probabilities than non-shared clonotypes. Pairwise subsampling indicated that sequencing depth was expected to affect the degree of clonotype sharing among donors. Only blood was sampled, and tissue TCR repertoires likely differ from those in blood. Naive subsets generally had larger estimated clonotype richness than memory subsets did. Even with the large sequencing depth, rarefaction of the sorted-subset datasets indicated that sequencing was incomplete. Because the study included a small number of donors, the genetic and exposure-history diversity represented was limited. Sharing across several donors was observed for about 5% of naive CD4, over 3% of naive CD8, roughly 2.4% of memory CD4, and about 0.4% of memory CD8 clonotypes.

The V end gives up 0 bases and the J end 0 bases, leaving 7 bases in the junction not matched to a gene. The cysteine opens and the phenylalanine closes a CDR3 of 18 amino acids. Kept here is only the CDR3 DNA, which spans 54 bases and is read in frame from base 1. The germline V gene (reference sequence) yields SGHNT for CDR1 and YYREEE for CDR2. The source of this sequence is a man aged 25-45 years in good health. The sample comprised naive CD4+ T cells sorted from blood. The cell subset or site label on this specimen signifies: CD45RA+ positively selected. The chain joins TRBV5-4 to TRBJ2-3; TRBD2 matches 10 bases in the middle. The sequence in DNA is TGTGCCAGCAGCTTGGCTCGGGCTAGCGGGAGAAGCACAGATACGCAGTATTTT. Its protein is CASSLARASGRSTDTQYF.